Here is one TCR beta chain with its context. As yet, its antigen is unknown. TCRdb used MiXCR to reprocess the reads, holding one entry per CDR3 protein. The sample contains about 71,000 distinct CDR3 sequences, around 20% of which appear only once. The data derive from a study of type 1 regulatory T cells. In the study overall: T-allo10 is a Tr1-enriched, alloantigen-specific CD4 T cell product made in vitro. General study points: Type 1 regulatory T cells had a more restricted TCR repertoire than non-type 1 regulatory T cells.

The CDR3 totals 13 residues. The germline V and J ends were trimmed by 3 bases and 10 bases, with 13 bases remaining between them. Germline V gene data show CDR1 as DFQATT and CDR2 as SNEGSKA (reference sequence). The chain carries TRBV20-1 and TRBJ1-6; D is undetermined. This clonotype originated in a human donor in good health. Sequenced sample: cultured type 1 regulatory T (Tr1) cells, either the whole culture or a sorted fraction (not recorded which). CDR3 nucleotide sequence: TGCAGTGCTAGTAACGATCTTGGGTCACCCCTCCACTTT. Translated, it gives CSASNDLGSPLHF.